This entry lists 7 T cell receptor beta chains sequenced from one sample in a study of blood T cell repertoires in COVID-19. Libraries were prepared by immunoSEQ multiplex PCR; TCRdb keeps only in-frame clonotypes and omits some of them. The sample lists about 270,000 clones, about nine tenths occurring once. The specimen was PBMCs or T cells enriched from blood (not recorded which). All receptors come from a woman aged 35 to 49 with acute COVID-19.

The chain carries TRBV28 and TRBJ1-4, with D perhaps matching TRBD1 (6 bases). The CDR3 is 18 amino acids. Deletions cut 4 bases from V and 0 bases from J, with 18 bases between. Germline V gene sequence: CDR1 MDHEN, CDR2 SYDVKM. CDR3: CASSSFNREKSTNEKLFF. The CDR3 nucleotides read TGTGCCAGCAGTTCATTCAACAGGGAAAAATCAACTAATGAAAAACTGTTTTTT.

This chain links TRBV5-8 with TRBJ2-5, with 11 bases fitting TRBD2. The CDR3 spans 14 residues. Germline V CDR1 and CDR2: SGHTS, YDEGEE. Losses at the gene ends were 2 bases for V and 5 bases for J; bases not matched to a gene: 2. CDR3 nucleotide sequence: TGTGCCAGCAGCTTACTAGCGGGGGTTGAGACCCAGTACTTC. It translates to CASSLLAGVETQYF.

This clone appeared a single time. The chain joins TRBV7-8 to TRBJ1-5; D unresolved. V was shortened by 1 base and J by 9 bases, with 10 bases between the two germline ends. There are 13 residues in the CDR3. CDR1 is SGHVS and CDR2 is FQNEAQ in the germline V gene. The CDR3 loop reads CASSLDGERPQHF. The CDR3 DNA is TGTGCCAGCAGCTTAGACGGGGAGAGGCCCCAGCATTTT.

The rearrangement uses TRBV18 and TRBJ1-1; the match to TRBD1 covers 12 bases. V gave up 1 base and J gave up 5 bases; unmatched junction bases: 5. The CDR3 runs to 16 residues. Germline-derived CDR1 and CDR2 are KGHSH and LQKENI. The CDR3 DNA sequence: TGTGCCAGCTCACCACGGGGACAGGGGGCGGGAACTGAAGCTTTCTTT. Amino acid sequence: CASSPRGQGAGTEAFF. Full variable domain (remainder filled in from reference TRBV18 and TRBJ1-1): NAGVMQNPRHLVRRRGQEARLRCSPMKGHSHVYWYRQLPEEGLKFMVYLQKENIIDESGMPKERFSAEFPKEGPSILRIQQVVRGDSAAYFCASSPRGQGAGTEAFFGQGTRLTVV.

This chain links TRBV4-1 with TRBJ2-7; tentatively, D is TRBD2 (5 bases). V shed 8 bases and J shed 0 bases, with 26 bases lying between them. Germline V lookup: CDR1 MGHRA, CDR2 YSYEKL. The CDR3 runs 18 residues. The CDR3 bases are TGCGCCAGCCCCCGGGGTTGGTTCAAAAGAGCTCACTCCTACGAGCAGTACTTC. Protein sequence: CASPRGWFKRAHSYEQYF.

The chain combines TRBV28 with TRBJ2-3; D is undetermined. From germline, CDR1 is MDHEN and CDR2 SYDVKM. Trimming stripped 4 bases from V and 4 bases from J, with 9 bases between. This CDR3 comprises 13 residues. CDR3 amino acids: CASSWAKSDTQYF. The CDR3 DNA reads TGTGCCAGCAGTTGGGCCAAGTCAGATACGCAGTATTTT.

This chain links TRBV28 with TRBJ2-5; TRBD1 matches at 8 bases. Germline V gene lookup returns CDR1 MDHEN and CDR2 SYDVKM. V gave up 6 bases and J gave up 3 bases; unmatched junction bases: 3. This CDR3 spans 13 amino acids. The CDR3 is CASRPTGEETQYF. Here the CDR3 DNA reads TGTGCCAGCAGGCCGACAGGGGAAGAGACCCAGTACTTC.